Presented here are 9 T cell receptor beta chains from one specimen sequenced in a study of cytomegalovirus exposure and HLA in healthy donors. This PCR relied on a set of 60 Vbeta primers and 13 Jbeta primers. TCRdb's copy holds only in-frame clones and misses some; the assay was immunoSEQ multiplex PCR. This sample has some 150,000 clones, with less than 85% found just once. The sample taken for sequencing was PBMCs. The receptors shown here come from a male donor in good health and CMV-seronegative.

The chain combines TRBV7-3 with TRBJ2-2; D may be TRBD1 (7 bases). Trimming shortened V by 7 bases and J by 3 bases, and 18 bases separated the two germline ends. The CDR3 length is 16 residues. Germline-derived CDR1 and CDR2 are SGHTA and FQGTGA. The DNA of the CDR3 is TGTGCCAGCACCCCCAGGGGGGACAGACACACCGGGGAGCTGTTTTTT. Amino acids: CASTPRGDRHTGELFF.

The rearrangement joins TRBV9 to TRBJ2-4; TRBD2 might be the D (5 bases). The CDR3 consists of 15 residues. Germline values: CDR1 SGDLS, CDR2 YYNGEE. Trimming shortened V by 4 bases and J by 5 bases, and 16 bases separated the two germline ends. CDR3 protein: CASSPREAVQNIQYF. The CDR3 DNA reads as TGTGCCAGCAGCCCCCGGGAAGCAGTACAAAACATTCAGTACTTC. Filled out from reference TRBV9 and TRBJ2-4, the complete variable domain reads DSGVTQTPKHLITATGQRVTLRCSPRSGDLSVYWYQQSLDQGLQFLIQYYNGEERAKGNILERFSAQQFPDLHSELNLSSLELGDSALYFCASSPREAVQNIQYFGAGTRLSVL.

The chain couples TRBV6-5 to TRBJ1-2; D remains ambiguous. CDR3 length: 13 amino acids. The V gene lost 10 bases and the J gene lost 8 bases, with 20 bases spanning the gap. In germline, CDR1 is MNHEY, CDR2 SVGAGI. The CDR3: CATWSSLGVGYTF. In DNA, the CDR3 is TGTGCCACCTGGAGCTCCTTGGGTGTAGGCTACACCTTC.

V and J are TRBV19 and TRBJ1-6; D ambiguous. Germline assignment: CDR1 LNHDA and CDR2 SQIVND (reference sequence). Deletions cut 4 bases from V and 6 bases from J, with 4 bases between. The CDR3 runs to 12 residues. CDR3 in amino acids: CASSNSNSPLHF. In DNA form, the CDR3 reads TGTGCCAGTAGTAACTCTAATTCACCCCTCCACTTT.

The chain recombines TRBV7-9 with TRBJ2-3, with TRBD2 matching 9 bases. Unmatched junction bases numbered 2, after V lost 2 bases and J lost 2 bases. The CDR3 contains 15 residues. The germline V gene encodes CDR1 SEHNR and CDR2 FQNEAQ (reference sequence). As DNA, the CDR3 is TGTGCCAGCAGCTTAACTAGCGGGTACACAGATACGCAGTATTTT. Its translation is CASSLTSGYTDTQYF.

This chain connects TRBV10-1 to TRBJ2-1; 7 bases map to TRBD2. The CDR3 is made up of 13 amino acids. Trimming took 4 bases from V and 8 from J; bases not matched to a gene: 5. Germline values: CDR1 WNHNN, CDR2 SYGVQD (reference sequence). The CDR3 spells CASSAGGGYEQFF. In DNA, the CDR3 is TGCGCCAGCAGTGCCGGGGGAGGGTATGAGCAGTTCTTC.

CDR3 in amino acids: CASSVGPLYEQYF. The CDR3 nucleotides are TGTGCCAGCAGCGTAGGGCCTCTCTACGAGCAGTACTTC. This chain joins TRBV9 and TRBJ2-7, with D unclear. This CDR3 contains 13 residues. V shed 0 bases and J shed 3 bases, with 7 bases lying between them. From germline, CDR1 is SGDLS and CDR2 YYNGEE. Complete variable domain (other parts from reference TRBV9 and TRBJ2-7): DSGVTQTPKHLITATGQRVTLRCSPRSGDLSVYWYQQSLDQGLQFLIQYYNGEERAKGNILERFSAQQFPDLHSELNLSSLELGDSALYFCASSVGPLYEQYFGPGTRLTVT.

This clone appeared a single time. The chain carries TRBV9 and TRBJ2-7, with 9 bases that match TRBD1. CDR3 size: 14 residues. From germline, CDR1 is SGDLS and CDR2 YYNGEE. Losses at the gene ends were 3 bases for V and 3 bases for J; bases not matched to a gene: 4. Here the CDR3 DNA reads TGTGCCAGCAGCGCCGGGACAGGGAACTACGAGCAGTACTTC. Its translation is CASSAGTGNYEQYF.

The rearrangement uses TRBV27 and TRBJ2-2; weak D call: TRBD2 (5 bases). Trimming stripped 3 bases from V and 4 bases from J, with 15 bases between. The CDR3 contains 16 residues. Germline V lookup: CDR1 MNHEY, CDR2 SMNVEV (reference sequence). The CDR3 DNA follows: TGTGCCAGCAGTTTGACGACACTAGACCCCACCGGGGAGCTGTTTTTT. Amino acid sequence: CASSLTTLDPTGELFF.